The 20 T cell receptor beta chains listed next were all sequenced from one sample in a study of Ad26.COV2.S vaccination and SARS-CoV-2 variants. Treatment denoted: approximately 18 received Ad26.COV2.S at low or high dose, single or two shots; 5 received placebo; per-sample allocation not given. Day 63 after the first vaccine or placebo injection was the time point for sampling. Method: immunoSEQ multiplex PCR; TCRdb's copy keeps in-frame clones and lacks some. The sample consists of about 280,000 clones, roughly 86% of them appearing once. The sequences come from peripheral blood, collected in a trial of Ad26.COV2.S vaccine versus placebo. Receptors originate from a person between 18 and 60 years old who received the Ad26.COV2.S COVID-19 vaccine or a placebo.

This chain uses TRBV11-2 with TRBJ2-7; 12 positions match TRBD2. CDR1 is SGHAT, CDR2 FQNNGV, per germline. V dropped 3 bases and J dropped 9; count of bases not matched to a gene: 6. CDR3 length: 14 amino acids. The CDR3 region has the DNA TGTGCCAGCAGCTTTACTAGCGGGGGGTCTCTGCAGTACTTC. Translated, it gives CASSFTSGGSLQYF.

The count of this clone is one. This chain connects TRBV18 to TRBJ2-3; D is unclear. Between the trimmed V and J ends, which lost 4 bases and 0 bases, there was a span of 11 bases. The CDR3 runs to 15 residues. Germline V lookup: CDR1 KGHSH, CDR2 LQKENI. The CDR3 bases are TGTGCCAGCTCACGCTCCCCCACCAGCACAGATACGCAGTATTTT. Its protein is CASSRSPTSTDTQYF.

This rearrangement joins TRBV9 to TRBJ2-4, with D uncertain. This CDR3 is 13 amino acids long. V was shortened by 0 bases and J by 8 bases, with 9 bases between the two germline ends. Germline V gene data show CDR1 as SGDLS and CDR2 as YYNGEE. The DNA for the CDR3 is TGTGCCAGCAGCGTAGAGTCCCGAGACATTCAGTACTTC. Translation gives CASSVESRDIQYF.

V and J are TRBV19 and TRBJ2-1, with a possible D match to TRBD2 (6 bases). V gave up 11 bases and J gave up 6 bases, with 17 bases separating them. The germline CDR1 and CDR2 sequences are LNHDA and SQIVND (reference sequence). The CDR3 loop spans 13 amino acids. Written as DNA, the CDR3 is TGTGCCGTTAACGGTAGGGGAGGCAATGAGCAGTTCTTC. This encodes CAVNGRGGNEQFF.

This clone showed up just a few times. This chain links TRBV5-1 with TRBJ2-3, with 8 bases aligning to TRBD2. CDR1 SGHRS and CDR2 YFSETQ come from the germline V gene. Trimming removed 4 bases from V and 4 bases from J; junction bases left unmatched: 11. This CDR3 comprises 16 residues. The CDR3 DNA follows: TGCGCCAGCAGCGGTGCGAGCGGGAGTTTTCCAGATACGCAGTATTTT. It codes for CASSGASGSFPDTQYF.

V gene TRBV7-9 combines with J gene TRBJ2-2; 8 bases agree with TRBD1. This CDR3 has 16 residues. Germline CDR1 is SEHNR and CDR2 is FQNEAQ (reference sequence). J was trimmed by 0 bases and V by 4 bases; bases with no gene match: 4. In DNA form, the CDR3 reads TGTGCCAGCAGCTCCTGGACAGGGACGAACACCGGGGAGCTGTTTTTT. Translation: CASSSWTGTNTGELFF. The full variable domain, its missing parts supplied by reference TRBV7-9 and TRBJ2-2, is DTGVSQNPRHKITKRGQNVTFRCDPISEHNRLYWYRQTLGQGPEFLTYFQNEAQLEKSRLLSDRFSAERPKGSFSTLEIQRTEQGDSAMYLCASSSWTGTNTGELFFGEGSRLTVL.

DNA of the CDR3: TGCGCCAGCAGCCAAGATTCGGCAGGGGGTTATAATTCACCCCTCCACTTT. Protein: CASSQDSAGGYNSPLHF. The chain recombines TRBV4-3 with TRBJ1-6, with 7 bases lining up with TRBD1. V lost 0 bases and J lost 4; bases outside the gene matches: 6. Germline CDR1 reads LGHNA; CDR2 reads YSLEER. This CDR3 comprises 17 residues.

The chain has TRBV28 and TRBJ1-5; 9 bases map to TRBD1. Germline V gene data show CDR1 as MDHEN and CDR2 as SYDVKM. The ends lost 5 bases at V and 6 bases at J; junction bases unmatched: 5. The CDR3 contains 14 residues. CDR3 loop: CASSRTGVVQPQHF. The DNA for the CDR3 is TGTGCCAGCAGTCGGACAGGGGTGGTTCAGCCCCAGCATTTT.

This chain uses TRBV10-1 with TRBJ2-7, with TRBD2 matching over 10 bases. This CDR3 has 15 residues. Trimming took 2 bases from V and 2 from J; bases not matched to a gene: 3. Per the germline V gene, CDR1 is WNHNN and CDR2 is SYGVQD (reference sequence). The DNA for the CDR3 is TGCGCCAGCAGTGAGAGAAGCGGGAGGGCCTACGAGCAGTACTTC. Protein: CASSERSGRAYEQYF.

This chain connects TRBV5-4 to TRBJ1-3, with a possible D match to TRBD1 (6 bases). The CDR3 contains 14 residues. The V end lost 2 bases, the J end lost 5 bases, and 11 bases lay between the germline ends. Per germline, CDR1 SGHNT and CDR2 YYREEE (reference sequence). This chain's CDR3 is CASSFAGQRNTIYF. The CDR3 DNA reads as TGTGCCAGCAGCTTTGCGGGACAACGAAACACCATATATTTT.

In its sample, this clone was seen once. The chain has TRBV7-8 and TRBJ1-5; D not resolved. Germline values: CDR1 SGHVS, CDR2 FQNEAQ. This CDR3 region has 14 residues. V was trimmed by 2 bases and J by 4 bases, leaving 9 bases between them. The CDR3 loop is CASSLPGLNQPQHF. Here the CDR3 DNA reads TGTGCCAGCAGCTTACCAGGCTTAAATCAGCCCCAGCATTTT. Drawing the rest from reference TRBV7-8 and TRBJ1-5, the complete variable domain is GAGVSQSPRYKVAKRGQDVALRCDPISGHVSLFWYQQALGQGPEFLTYFQNEAQLDKSGLPSDRFFAERPEGSVSTLKIQRTQQEDSAVYLCASSLPGLNQPQHFGDGTRLSIL.

This chain connects TRBV2 to TRBJ1-2, with TRBD1 as a possible D gene (5 bases). The CDR3 is made up of 11 amino acids. V lost 6 bases, J lost 7 bases, and 9 bases lay in between. Per germline, CDR1 SNHLY and CDR2 FYNNEI. This CDR3 is CASRATVGYTF. The DNA for the CDR3 is TGTGCCAGCAGAGCGACAGTTGGCTACACCTTC.

The chain joins TRBV30 to TRBJ1-6, with D possibly matching TRBD1 (6 bases). The CDR3 spans 15 residues. CDR1 GTSNPN and CDR2 SVGIG come from the germline V gene (reference sequence). With 4 bases removed from V and 5 bases from J, the gap between germline ends came to 15 bases. In DNA form, the CDR3 reads TGTGCCTGGATGGGTTGGACAGAAGATAATTCACCCCTCCACTTT. This encodes CAWMGWTEDNSPLHF.

In its sample, this clone was seen once. The chain is built from TRBV7-3 and TRBJ2-1, with 10 bases aligning to TRBD2. There are 16 residues in the CDR3. Germline loops: CDR1 SGHTA, CDR2 FQGTGA. The J segment lost 5 bases and the V segment lost 0 bases, leaving 4 bases of the junction unmatched. The CDR3 bases are TGTGCCAGCAGCTTAACGTCCCTAGCGGGAGACAATGAGCAGTTCTTC. Translating gives CASSLTSLAGDNEQFF.

This clone has only one observation. The DNA for the CDR3 is TGCAGTGCTAGTGGGACAGGCGGGACCCGGAACACTGAAGCTTTCTTT. Translation gives CSASGTGGTRNTEAFF. The chain recombines TRBV20-1 with TRBJ1-1; 8 bases match TRBD1. Germline V gene lookup returns CDR1 DFQATT and CDR2 SNEGSKA (reference sequence). This CDR3 is built from 16 residues. J gave up 1 base and V 3 bases, and 10 bases lay outside the gene matches.

V and J are TRBV2 and TRBJ1-2; D is uncertain. This CDR3 has 13 residues. V lost 6 bases and J 4 bases, leaving 12 bases between the germline ends. CDR1 is SNHLY, CDR2 FYNNEI, per germline. The CDR3 loop is CASSPGPAYGYTF. The CDR3 DNA follows: TGTGCCAGCAGCCCCGGGCCCGCCTATGGCTACACCTTC.

This clone was seen just once. In DNA form, the CDR3 reads TGTGCCAGCAGCCAAGTAGACAGGGTGACGTCTGGGGCCAACGTCCTGACTTTC. Its translation: CASSQVDRVTSGANVLTF. The chain joins TRBV14 to TRBJ2-6; TRBD1 matches at 7 bases. CDR1 and CDR2 from the germline V gene are SGHDN and FVKESK. The CDR3 has 18 amino acids. V lost 1 base and J lost 1; bases outside the gene matches: 7.

The chain recombines TRBV27 with TRBJ2-5; 7 positions match TRBD2. Germline values: CDR1 MNHEY, CDR2 SMNVEV (reference sequence). The CDR3 sequence is 14 residues long. Losses at the gene ends were 1 base for V and 5 bases for J; bases not matched to a gene: 4. CDR3 in amino acids: CASSLYPGGETQYF. CDR3 coding DNA: TGTGCCAGCAGTTTATATCCCGGGGGGGAGACCCAGTACTTC.

The V call is TRBV28, the J call TRBJ2-2, with D perhaps assigned TRBD1 or TRBD2 (5 bases each). V lost 5 bases and J 7 bases, leaving 11 bases between the germline ends. Germline V gene data show CDR1 as MDHEN and CDR2 as SYDVKM. The CDR3 consists of 13 residues. The CDR3 DNA reads as TGTGCCAGCAGTCCGGGGCGGGTCGGGGAGCTGTTTTTT. It codes for CASSPGRVGELFF.

The chain joins TRBV27 to TRBJ2-5; possibly TRBD1 or TRBD2 for D (5 bases each). The CDR3 totals 14 residues. The V gene lost 5 bases and the J gene lost 4 bases, with 14 bases spanning the gap. Germline CDR1 reads MNHEY; CDR2 reads SMNVEV (reference sequence). The CDR3, as DNA: TGTGCCAGCAGTCCCCTATGGGGGACAGAGACCCAGTACTTC. It translates to CASSPLWGTETQYF.